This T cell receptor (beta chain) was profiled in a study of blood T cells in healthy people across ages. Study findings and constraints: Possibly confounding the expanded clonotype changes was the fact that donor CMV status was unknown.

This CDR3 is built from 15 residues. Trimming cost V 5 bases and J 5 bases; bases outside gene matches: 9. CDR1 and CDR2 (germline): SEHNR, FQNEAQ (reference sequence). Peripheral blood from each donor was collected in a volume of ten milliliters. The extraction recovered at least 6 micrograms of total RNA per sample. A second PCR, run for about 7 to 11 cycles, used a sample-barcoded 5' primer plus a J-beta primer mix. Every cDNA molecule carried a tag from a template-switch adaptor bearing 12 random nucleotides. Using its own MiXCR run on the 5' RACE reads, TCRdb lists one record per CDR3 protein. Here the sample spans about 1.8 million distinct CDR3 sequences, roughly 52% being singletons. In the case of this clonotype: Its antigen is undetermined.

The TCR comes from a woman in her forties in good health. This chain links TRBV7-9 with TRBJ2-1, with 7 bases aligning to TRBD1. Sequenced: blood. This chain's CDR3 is CASSRAGTVDNEQFF. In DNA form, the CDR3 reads TGTGCCAGCAGCCGAGCCGGGACAGTAGACAATGAGCAGTTCTTC.